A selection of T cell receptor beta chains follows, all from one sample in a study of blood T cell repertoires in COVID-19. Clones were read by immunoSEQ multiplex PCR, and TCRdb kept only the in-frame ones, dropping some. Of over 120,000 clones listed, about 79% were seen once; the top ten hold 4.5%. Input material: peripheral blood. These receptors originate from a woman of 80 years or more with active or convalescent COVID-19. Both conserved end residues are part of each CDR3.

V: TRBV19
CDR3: CASSDRQGGNYGYTF

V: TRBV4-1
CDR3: CASSQDWGGKTYEQYF

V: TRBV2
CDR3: CASSLTGGSRSGANVLTF

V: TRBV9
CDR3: CASSANRGSEGQPQHF

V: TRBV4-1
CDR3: CASSPLKASGQGYGYTF

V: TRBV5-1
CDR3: CASSLQGQDTEAFF

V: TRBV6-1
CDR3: CASSDGTVINEKLFF

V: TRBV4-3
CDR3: CASSQGGGSYNSPLHF

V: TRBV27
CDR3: CASRRQGTVTEAFF

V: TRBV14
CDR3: CASSLAGYSSDTQYF

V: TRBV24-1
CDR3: CATSDGTGGRYGYTF

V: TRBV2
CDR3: CASSGESDTQYF

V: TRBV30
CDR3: CAWSPKKGRGNDEQYF

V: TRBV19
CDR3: CASNPGNDGWIF

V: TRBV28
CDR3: CASTGLYNEQFF

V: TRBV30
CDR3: CAWSVKASGAYTQYF

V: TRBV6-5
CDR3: CATRTDMVEGYTF

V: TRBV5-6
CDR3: CASSLRDSARFSEQFF

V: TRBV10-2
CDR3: CASSESRDRGRGYGYTF

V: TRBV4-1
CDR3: CASSPKRSAGPNLNTGELFF

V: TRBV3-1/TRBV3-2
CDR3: CASRPTGNSYEQYF

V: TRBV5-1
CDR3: CASSLGLPGRGTEAFF

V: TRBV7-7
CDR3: CASSLGGGYEQFF

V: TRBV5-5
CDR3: CASSPRSGQGFDQPQHF

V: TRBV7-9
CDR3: CASRPTGGNPEAFF

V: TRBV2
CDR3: CASRRQGANNSPLHF

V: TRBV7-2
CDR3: CASSPRGGQIYEQYF

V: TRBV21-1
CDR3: CASSKDRGQIPGYSNQPQHF

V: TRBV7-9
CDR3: CASTGVGSGAEGKLFF

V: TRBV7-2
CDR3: CASSIRDRVFNSPLHF

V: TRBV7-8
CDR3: CASSLGQYNEQFF

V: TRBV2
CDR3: CASSGQGSYGYTF

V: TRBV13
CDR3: CASSPGTGRSYNEQFF

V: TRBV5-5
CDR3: CASSLAGQGIYGYTF

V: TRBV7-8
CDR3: CASSPTGGISYNEQFF

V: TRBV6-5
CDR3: CASSYSISESYEQYF

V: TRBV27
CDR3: CASSLYPVIKESPLHF

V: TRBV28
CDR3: CASSKTAWGGTEAFF

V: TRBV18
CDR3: CASSTTGQNQPQHF

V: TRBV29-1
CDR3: CSVDGGYEQFF

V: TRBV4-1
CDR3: CASSQDGAGGLKTQYF

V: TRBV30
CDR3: CAWSVEFRGNQPQHF

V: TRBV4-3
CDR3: CASSQDHQVTEAFF

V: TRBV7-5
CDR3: CARSPDRVRDEQFF